One and the same sample provided the 13 T cell receptor beta chains below, sequenced in a study of T-cell reconstitution after alpha-beta-depleted transplantation in children. The library targeted TCRbeta and was prepared with unique molecular identifiers. A single record per CDR3 protein comes from TCRdb applying MiXCR to the PCR reads. Among 550,000 to 800,000 distinct CDR3 sequences listed, about 12% were seen once. The source was PBMCs, collected before TCRalphabeta/CD19-depleted stem cell transplant. The receptor set was obtained from a girl aged 2 to 9 with congenital amegakaryocytic thrombocytopenia, due to receive a stem cell transplant.

The CDR3 sequence is CASSVDRLPSGSGTGELFF. CDR3 bases: TGTGCCAGCAGCGTAGACCGTCTGCCTAGCGGGAGTGGAACCGGGGAGCTGTTTTTT. V usage is TRBV9 and J usage is TRBJ2-2; 10 nucleotides match TRBD2. In germline, CDR1 is SGDLS, CDR2 YYNGEE. Germline trimming cut 0 bases from V and 5 bases from J; bases unmatched to any gene: 13. The CDR3 runs 19 residues.

The rearrangement links TRBV28 to TRBJ2-1; 8 bases match TRBD1. There are 15 residues in the CDR3. Germline lookup yields CDR1 MDHEN and CDR2 SYDVKM. J gave up 7 bases and V 7 bases, and 12 bases lay outside the gene matches. The CDR3 sequence: CASIYGDRGGNEQFF. Here the CDR3 DNA reads TGTGCCAGCATCTACGGAGACAGGGGTGGTAATGAGCAGTTCTTC.

This clonotype was recorded at least ten times. The chain carries TRBV12-3 or TRBV12-4 and TRBJ2-1; D possibly corresponds to TRBD2 (5 bases). This CDR3 contains 13 residues. Trimming took off 2 bases at V and 13 bases at J, with 15 bases between the two ends. The CDR3: CASSLSHRESQFF. CDR3 bases: TGTGCCAGCAGTTTATCACACCGGGAAAGTCAGTTCTTC.

Ten or more counts support this clonotype. The chain links TRBV21-1 to TRBJ2-3; the table names TRBD1, a call not compared with the DNA. TRBV21-1 is described as a pseudogene. The CDR3 is 13 amino acids. Written as DNA, the CDR3 is TGTGCCAGCATCGCCCAGGGGACCGATACGCAGTATTTT. Translation gives CASIAQGTDTQYF.

This clonotype was seen more than once but under ten times. This chain uses TRBV5-1 with TRBJ2-5; 8 positions match TRBD2. The V gene's germline CDR1 is SGHRS and CDR2 YFSETQ. The CDR3 is 13 amino acids. Losses at the gene ends were 10 bases for V and 5 bases for J; bases not matched to a gene: 10. CDR3 DNA: TGCGCCTCGGGAGGGACTAGTTGGGAGACCCAGTACTTC. Translation: CASGGTSWETQYF. The full variable domain, its missing parts supplied by reference TRBV5-1 and TRBJ2-5, is KAGVTQTPRYLIKTRGQQVTLSCSPISGHRSVSWYQQTPGQGLQFLFEYFSETQRNKGNFPGRFSGRQFSNSRSEMNVSTLELGDSALYLCASGGTSWETQYFGPGTRLLVL.

This clonotype was seen a few times. This chain connects TRBV19 to TRBJ2-1; D may match TRBD1 or TRBD2 (6 bases each). The CDR3 has 13 amino acids. In germline, CDR1 is LNHDA, CDR2 SQIVND (reference sequence). Trimming shortened V by 6 bases and J by 4 bases, and 10 bases separated the two germline ends. The chain's CDR3 is CASRRDTYNEQFF. Written as DNA, the CDR3 is TGTGCCAGTAGGCGGGACACTTACAATGAGCAGTTCTTC.

This clonotype was detected many times. V usage is TRBV29-1 and J usage is TRBJ2-6; D remains unclear. V dropped 7 bases and J dropped 3 bases, with 7 bases sitting between them. The CDR3 contains 12 residues. CDR1 SQVTM and CDR2 ANQGSEA come from the germline V gene. The CDR3 reads CSASVGANVLTF. As DNA, the CDR3 is TGCAGCGCCTCCGTTGGGGCCAACGTCCTGACTTTC.

This clonotype was seen at least ten times. The genes are TRBV7-8 and TRBJ2-7; a possible D gene is TRBD2 (5 bases). The germline gives CDR1 SGHVS, CDR2 FQNEAQ. Trimming took 5 bases from V and 5 from J, leaving 19 bases between them. This CDR3 has 15 amino acids. The CDR3 protein is CASSPVIGGPDEQYF. Here the CDR3 DNA reads TGTGCCAGCAGCCCCGTTATAGGCGGGCCGGACGAGCAGTACTTC.

This clonotype appeared a few times. CDR3 nucleotides: TGTGCCAGCAGTTTCCGACTAGCGTACACCATTTACAATGAGCAGTTCTTC. Translated: CASSFRLAYTIYNEQFF. The chain uses TRBV6-5 and TRBJ2-1, with TRBD2 identical over 8 bases. The V gene end was trimmed by 4 bases and the J gene end by 4 bases; junction bases not matched to a gene: 12. Germline assignment: CDR1 MNHEY and CDR2 SVGAGI. The CDR3 runs 17 residues.

J is TRBJ2-7 and V is TRBV11-2; D unclear. There are 12 residues in the CDR3. The germline V and J ends were trimmed by 5 bases and 7 bases, with 12 bases remaining between them. The germline gives CDR1 SGHAT, CDR2 FQNNGV. This CDR3 is CASSHGLGEQYF. The CDR3 DNA is TGTGCCAGCAGCCACGGTTTGGGAGAGCAGTACTTC.

This clonotype has more than one count but fewer than ten. This sequence joins TRBV29-1 and TRBJ2-5; 12 nucleotides match TRBD2. This CDR3 is 15 amino acids long. In germline, CDR1 is SQVTM, CDR2 ANQGSEA. J lost 5 bases, V lost 3 bases, and 7 bases had no gene match. CDR3 in DNA: TGCAGCGTTGACCCTAGCGGGAGGGGAGGCGAGACCCAGTACTTC. Translation gives CSVDPSGRGGETQYF. Full variable domain (outside the CDR3, taken from reference TRBV29-1 and TRBJ2-5): SAVISQKPSRDICQRGTSLTIQCQVDSQVTMMFWYRQQPGQSLTLIATANQGSEATYESGFVIDKFPISRPNLTFSTLTVSNMSPEDSSIYLCSVDPSGRGGETQYFGPGTRLLVL.

This clonotype was found a few times. V and J are TRBV5-1 and TRBJ2-1, with 12 nucleotides matching TRBD1. After removal of 4 bases from V and 8 bases from J, the junction contained 7 bases not matched to a gene. The germline V gene encodes CDR1 SGHRS and CDR2 YFSETQ. The CDR3 runs 15 residues. Written as DNA, the CDR3 is TGCGCCAGCAGCCCGGGACAGGGGGCTTACGATGAGCAGTTCTTC. This sequence encodes CASSPGQGAYDEQFF.

The rearrangement uses TRBV7-2 and TRBJ2-1, with 9 bases aligning to TRBD2. The germline V gene encodes CDR1 SGHTA and CDR2 FQGNSA. Trimming took 2 bases from V and 7 from J; bases not matched to a gene: 6. CDR3 length: 15 residues. CDR3 residues: CASSLQAGGVNEQFF. The CDR3 DNA reads as TGTGCCAGCAGCTTACAAGCGGGAGGAGTAAATGAGCAGTTCTTC.